Reported below is one T cell receptor beta chain. This entry belongs to a study of cytomegalovirus exposure and HLA in healthy donors. Germline V gene lookup returns CDR1 LGHNA and CDR2 YSLEER. The length of the CDR3 is 15 residues. The V gene lost 0 bases and the J gene lost 3 bases, with 12 bases spanning the gap. The primer mix had 60 Vbeta and 13 Jbeta primers. The protocol was immunoSEQ multiplex PCR, while the TCRdb copy is restricted to in-frame clones and leaves out a portion. Here the sample spans approximately 260,000 clones, approximately 84% being singletons. The sequencing input was PBMCs. The chain is built from TRBV4-3 and TRBJ2-7, with D maybe TRBD1 (5 bases). The clonotype was recovered from a woman aged 40 to 50 in good health and CMV-seropositive. The DNA of the CDR3 is TGCGCCAGCAGCCAAGATCAGGGCAGAAACTACGAGCAGTACTTC. Translation: CASSQDQGRNYEQYF.